These 5 T cell receptor beta chains originate from one sample sequenced in a study of resident and recirculating memory T cells in vitiligo. The repertoire was sequenced with immunoSEQ multiplex PCR; TCRdb's copy has only in-frame clones and lacks some. The profile shows 70,000 to 95,000 clones, about 90% of them singletons. Material for sequencing was blood. The receptors were gathered from a male donor with vitiligo.

The rearrangement joins TRBV5-1 to TRBJ2-5, with D possibly matching TRBD2 (7 bases). In germline, CDR1 is SGHRS, CDR2 YFSETQ. V shed 4 bases and J shed 3 bases, with 19 bases lying between them. The CDR3 is made up of 16 amino acids. The CDR3 DNA follows: TGCGCCAGCAGCCCGACCCCGGGGGCGGGGGAAGAGACCCAGTACTTC. Residues: CASSPTPGAGEETQYF. Variable domain in full (rest from reference TRBV5-1 and TRBJ2-5): KAGVTQTPRYLIKTRGQQVTLSCSPISGHRSVSWYQQTPGQGLQFLFEYFSETQRNKGNFPGRFSGRQFSNSRSEMNVSTLELGDSALYLCASSPTPGAGEETQYFGPGTRLLVL.

V is TRBV14 and J is TRBJ2-1; 8 bases are a match to TRBD2. CDR1 and CDR2 from the germline V gene are SGHDN and FVKESK. V was clipped by 4 bases and J by 4 bases; unmatched bases: 6. The CDR3 consists of 15 residues. CDR3 nucleotides: TGTGCCAGCAGCCCCCGAGGCGGGAGGTACAATGAGCAGTTCTTC. This sequence encodes CASSPRGGRYNEQFF.

This chain connects TRBV6-1 to TRBJ1-5; 8 bases align to TRBD1. From germline, CDR1 is MNHNS and CDR2 SASEGT. This CDR3 is built from 17 residues. Trimming took 4 bases from V and 1 from J; bases not matched to a gene: 9. Written as DNA, the CDR3 is TGTGCCAGCAGTGGGGAGGGACAGGCCTCCAGCAATCAGCCCCAGCATTTT. Its translation is CASSGEGQASSNQPQHF.

There are a few counts of this clone. The rearrangement joins TRBV5-1 to TRBJ1-2; no clear D. The germline V gene has CDR1 SGHRS and CDR2 YFSETQ. The germline V and J ends were trimmed by 2 bases and 3 bases, with 8 bases remaining between them. This CDR3 is built from 13 residues. This chain's CDR3 is CASSLNSYYGYTF. The CDR3 coding sequence is TGCGCCAGCAGCTTAAACAGTTACTATGGCTACACCTTC.

This sequence joins TRBV10-3 and TRBJ1-2; D gene unclear. V lost 0 bases and J 0 bases, leaving 11 bases between the germline ends. CDR1 and CDR2 from the germline V gene are ENHRY and SYGVKD. CDR3 size: 16 residues. In DNA form, the CDR3 reads TGTGCCATCAGTGAGTCGGAGGGAAGAGCTAACTATGGCTACACCTTC. Its translation: CAISESEGRANYGYTF.